The sequence of this T cell receptor beta chain was determined in a study of blood T cell repertoires in COVID-19. The wider study: T cells, B-cell-depleted T cells, or PBMCs supplied cDNA or gDNA.

Individuals aged about 18 to 95 years were recruited from approximately 22 US areas. The ends lost 0 bases at V and 7 bases at J; junction bases unmatched: 1. The CDR3 has 15 residues. Germline assignment: CDR1 MGHRA and CDR2 YSYEKL. In the authors' workflow: The assay estimated nucleated cells by amplifying reference gene primers. Some clones are missing from TCRdb's copy, which holds only in-frame ones; the method was immunoSEQ multiplex PCR. Clone size and the V and J calls come from that table; the DNA yielded D and trimming. The sample records approximately 210,000 clones, around 90% being singletons.

The J gene is TRBJ2-1, the V gene TRBV4-1; TRBD2 agrees at 12 bases. The sequence came from a man between 25 and 39 years old in a cohort exposed to, infected with or recovered from COVID-19 (not recorded which). Sequencing was carried out using PBMCs or T cells enriched from blood (not recorded which). CDR3 bases: TGCGCCAGCAGCCAAGAGACTAGCGGGGGAAATGAGCAGTTCTTC. This translates into CASSQETSGGNEQFF.